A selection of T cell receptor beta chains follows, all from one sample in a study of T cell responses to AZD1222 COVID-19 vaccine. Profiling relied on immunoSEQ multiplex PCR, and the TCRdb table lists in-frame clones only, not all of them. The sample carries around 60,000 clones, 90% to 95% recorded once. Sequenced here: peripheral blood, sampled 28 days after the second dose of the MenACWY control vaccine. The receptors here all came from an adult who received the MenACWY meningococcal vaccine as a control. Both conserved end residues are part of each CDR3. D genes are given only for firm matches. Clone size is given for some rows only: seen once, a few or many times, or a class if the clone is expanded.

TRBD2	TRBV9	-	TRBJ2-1	TGTGCCAGCAGCGTAGGACTAGCGGGAGTCGGCGACAATGAGCAGTTCTTC	CASSVGLAGVGDNEQFF
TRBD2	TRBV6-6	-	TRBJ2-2	TGTGCCACTACTCTCCCGGGACTAGTAGTCGGGGAGCTGTTTTTT	CATTLPGLVVGELFF
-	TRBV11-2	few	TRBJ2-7	TGTGCCAGCAGCTTAGCGGTCAGCTCCTACGAGCAGTACTTC	CASSLAVSSYEQYF
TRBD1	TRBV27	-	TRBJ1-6	TGTGCCAGCAGAGACAGGGGGCTACATAATTCACCCCTCCACTTT	CASRDRGLHNSPLHF
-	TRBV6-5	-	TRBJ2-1	TGTGCCAGCAGTACCCGGGACGGTGGCAATGAGCAGTTCTTC	CASSTRDGGNEQFF
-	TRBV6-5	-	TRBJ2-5	TGTGCCAGCAGTCCAGGGACCTTGCTGGGGACCCAGTACTTC	CASSPGTLLGTQYF
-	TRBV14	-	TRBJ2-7	TGTGCCAGCAGCCAAGCCCCCGGCAGTTGGGGGGAGCAGTACTTC	CASSQAPGSWGEQYF
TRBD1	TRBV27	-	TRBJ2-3	TGTGCCAGCAGTTCCCATGACAGGGTTGTGTCTGATACGCAGTATTTT	CASSSHDRVVSDTQYF
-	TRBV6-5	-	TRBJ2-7	TGTGCCAGCAGTTACCGACAGGACAGTTCCCCCTACGAGCAGTACTTC	CASSYRQDSSPYEQYF
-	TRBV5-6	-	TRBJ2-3	TGTGCCAGCAGCCCGAATCCCGGGAGTACGCAGTATTTT	CASSPNPGSTQYF
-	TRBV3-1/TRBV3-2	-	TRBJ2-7	TGTGCCAGCAGCCAAGGCCCGGTCTCCTACGAGCAGTACTTC	CASSQGPVSYEQYF
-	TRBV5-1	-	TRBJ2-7	TGCGCCAGCAGCCCGGGGACGGAAAGCTACGAGCAGTACTTC	CASSPGTESYEQYF
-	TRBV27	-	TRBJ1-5	TGTGCCAGCAGTCCCCAGGTTGCGGTGGGCAATCAGCCCCAGCATTTT	CASSPQVAVGNQPQHF
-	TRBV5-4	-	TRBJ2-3	TGTGCCAGCAGCTTGAGAGCGGGTAGCACAGATACGCAGTATTTT	CASSLRAGSTDTQYF
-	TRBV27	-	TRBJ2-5	TGTGCCAGCAGTTTATCGATCTGGGGGGAGACCCAGTACTTC	CASSLSIWGETQYF
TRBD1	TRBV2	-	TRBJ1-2	TGTGCCGGCCAAACAGGGGCGGTAATCTATGGCTACACCTTC	CAGQTGAVIYGYTF
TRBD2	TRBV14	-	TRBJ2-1	TGTGCCAGCAGCCAAGGAGGCGGGAGGTTATACAATGAGCAGTTCTTC	CASSQGGGRLYNEQFF
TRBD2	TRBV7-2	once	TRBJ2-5	TGTGCCAGCAGCTCGGGCGCTAGCGGGGGCAGTGGGACCCAGTACTTC	CASSSGASGGSGTQYF
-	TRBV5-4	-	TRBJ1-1	TGTGCCAGCAGACGGACCCAGAACACTGAAGCTTTCTTT	CASRRTQNTEAFF
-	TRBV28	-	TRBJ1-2	TGTGCCAGCTCCGGAGGGGCAGTCTATGGCTACACCTTC	CASSGGAVYGYTF
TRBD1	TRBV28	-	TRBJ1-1	TGTGCCAGCAGTCCGGGACAGGGGCAGGCTGAAGCTTTCTTT	CASSPGQGQAEAFF
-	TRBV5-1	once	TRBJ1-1	TGCGCCAGCAGTTCCGGTGGGGAAGCTTTCTTT	CASSSGGEAFF
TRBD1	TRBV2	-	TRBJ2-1	TGTGCCAGCAGACCCGGGACAGGGTACAATGAGCAGTTCTTC	CASRPGTGYNEQFF
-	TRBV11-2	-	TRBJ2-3	TGTGCCAGCAGCTTAGATCCCGGCGGGAATACGCAGTATTTT	CASSLDPGGNTQYF
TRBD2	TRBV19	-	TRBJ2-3	TGTGCCAGTAGTACAACTAGCGGGACGACAGATACGCAGTATTTT	CASSTTSGTTDTQYF
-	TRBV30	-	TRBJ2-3	TGTGCCTGGAGTGTAGGGAATACAGATACGCAGTATTTT	CAWSVGNTDTQYF
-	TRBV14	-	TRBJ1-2	TGTGCCAGCAGCCGCGTCTATTCCGGACAGTCGTACTATGGCTACACCTTC	CASSRVYSGQSYYGYTF
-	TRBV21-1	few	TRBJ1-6	TGTGCCGTACCTGGGGGCCGGGTGAATTCACCCCTCCACTTT	CAVPGGRVNSPLHF
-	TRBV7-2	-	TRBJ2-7	TGTGCCAGCAGCTTAGCGGTGGTGATAGACGAGCAGTACTTC	CASSLAVVIDEQYF
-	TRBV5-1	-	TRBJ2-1	TGCGCCAGCAGTCAACTGGGACTGAAGAACAATGAGCAGTTCTTC	CASSQLGLKNNEQFF
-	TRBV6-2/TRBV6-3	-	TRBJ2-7	TGTGCCAGCAGTTATGACCAGAAGCAGTACTTC	CASSYDQKQYF
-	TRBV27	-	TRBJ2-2	TGTGCCAGCAGTCCCCAGGGGTTGGGGGAGCTGTTTTTT	CASSPQGLGELFF
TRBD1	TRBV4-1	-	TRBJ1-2	TGCGCCAGCAGCCTAATTTCCTCCGGGACAGGGGAGTATGGCTACACCTTC	CASSLISSGTGEYGYTF
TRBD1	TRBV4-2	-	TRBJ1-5	TGTGCCAGCAGCCCGAGAAGAGGGGGCAACGAGCAGCCCCAGCATTTT	CASSPRRGGNEQPQHF
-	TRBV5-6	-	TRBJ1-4	TGTGCCAGCAGCCGTGGCGGGGAAAAACTGTTTTTT	CASSRGGEKLFF
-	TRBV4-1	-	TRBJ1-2	TGCGCCAGCAGCCCTGAGGGTACTACTAACTATGGCTACACCTTC	CASSPEGTTNYGYTF
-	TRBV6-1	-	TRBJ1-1	TGTGCCAGCAGTGAACAGAACACTGAAGCTTTCTTT	CASSEQNTEAFF
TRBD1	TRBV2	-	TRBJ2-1	TGTGCCAGCACCTACTCCGGGACAGGAGGGAATGAGCAGTTCTTC	CASTYSGTGGNEQFF
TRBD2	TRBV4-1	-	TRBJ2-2	TGCGCCAGCAGCCAAGCGGGGACTAGTCGTACCGGGGAGCTGTTTTTT	CASSQAGTSRTGELFF
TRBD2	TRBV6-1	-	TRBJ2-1	TGTGCCAGCAGTGAAGCGCTTCGGGGGGAACTTACTAGCGGTTCCTACAATGAGCAGTTCTTC	CASSEALRGELTSGSYNEQFF
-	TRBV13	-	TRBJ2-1	TGTGCCAGCAGCTTAGAAGATCTTGCTAAAGGGGAGCAGTTCTTC	CASSLEDLAKGEQFF
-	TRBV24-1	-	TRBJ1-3	TGTGCCACCAGTGATCCCACCTCCGGGCCCGACGCCATATATTTT	CATSDPTSGPDAIYF
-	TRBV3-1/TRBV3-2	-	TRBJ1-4	TGTGCCAGCAGCCAAGATGGTACGGGGGTTGGCGGGGAAAAACTGTTTTTT	CASSQDGTGVGGEKLFF
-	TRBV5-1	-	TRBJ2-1	TGCGCCAGCAGCTGGCGCGGGCCTGACAATGAGCAGTTCTTC	CASSWRGPDNEQFF